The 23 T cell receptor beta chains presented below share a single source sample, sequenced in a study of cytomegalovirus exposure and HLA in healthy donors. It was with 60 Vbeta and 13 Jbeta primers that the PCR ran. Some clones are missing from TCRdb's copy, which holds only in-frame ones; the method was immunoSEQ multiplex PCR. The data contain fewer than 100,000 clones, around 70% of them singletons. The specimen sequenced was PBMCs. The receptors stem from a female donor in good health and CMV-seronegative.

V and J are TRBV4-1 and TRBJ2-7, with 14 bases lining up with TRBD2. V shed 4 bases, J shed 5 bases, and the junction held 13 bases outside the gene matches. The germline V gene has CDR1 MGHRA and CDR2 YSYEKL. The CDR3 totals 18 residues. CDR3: CASSPRLAGGPSGNEQYF. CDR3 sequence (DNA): TGCGCCAGCAGCCCCCGACTAGCGGGAGGGCCGAGCGGCAACGAGCAGTACTTC.

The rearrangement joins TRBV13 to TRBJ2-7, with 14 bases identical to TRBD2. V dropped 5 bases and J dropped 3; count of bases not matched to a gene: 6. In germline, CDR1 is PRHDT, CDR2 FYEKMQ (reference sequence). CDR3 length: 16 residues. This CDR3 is CASSASGTSGSYEQYF. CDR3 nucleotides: TGTGCCAGCAGCGCATCCGGGACTAGCGGGAGCTACGAGCAGTACTTC.

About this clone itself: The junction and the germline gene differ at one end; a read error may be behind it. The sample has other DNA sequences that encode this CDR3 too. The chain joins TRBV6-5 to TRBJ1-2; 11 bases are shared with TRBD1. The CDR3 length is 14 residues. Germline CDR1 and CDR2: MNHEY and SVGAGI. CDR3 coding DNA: TGTGCCAGCAGTTACCGGGACAGGGGGTATGGCTACACTTTC. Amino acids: CASSYRDRGYGYTF.

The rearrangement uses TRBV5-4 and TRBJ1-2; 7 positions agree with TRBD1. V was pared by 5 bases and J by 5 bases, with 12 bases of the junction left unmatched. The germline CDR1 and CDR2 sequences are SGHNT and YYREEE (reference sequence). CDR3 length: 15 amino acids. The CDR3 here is CASRPSTGTTYGYTF. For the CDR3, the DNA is TGTGCCAGCAGGCCGTCGACAGGGACCACGTATGGCTACACCTTC.

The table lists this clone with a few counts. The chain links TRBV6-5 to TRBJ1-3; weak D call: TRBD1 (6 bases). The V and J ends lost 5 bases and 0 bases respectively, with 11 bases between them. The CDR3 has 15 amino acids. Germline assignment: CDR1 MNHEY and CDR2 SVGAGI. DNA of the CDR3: TGTGCCAGCAGTAAGGACAGAGCCTCTGGAAACACCATATATTTT. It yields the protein CASSKDRASGNTIYF.

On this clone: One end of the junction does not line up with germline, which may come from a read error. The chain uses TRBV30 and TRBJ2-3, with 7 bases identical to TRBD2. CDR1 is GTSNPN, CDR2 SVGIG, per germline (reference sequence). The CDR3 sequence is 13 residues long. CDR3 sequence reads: CPGRRRSTDTQYF. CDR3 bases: TGCCCCGGGAGGAGGAGGAGCACAGATACGCAGTATTTT.

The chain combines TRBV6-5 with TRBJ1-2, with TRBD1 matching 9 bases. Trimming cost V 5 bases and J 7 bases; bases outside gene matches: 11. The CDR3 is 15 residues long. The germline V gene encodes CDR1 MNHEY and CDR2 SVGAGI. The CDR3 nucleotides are TGTGCCAGCAGTACCCGGGACAGGGCAGCGTCTGGCTACACCTTC. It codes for CASSTRDRAASGYTF.

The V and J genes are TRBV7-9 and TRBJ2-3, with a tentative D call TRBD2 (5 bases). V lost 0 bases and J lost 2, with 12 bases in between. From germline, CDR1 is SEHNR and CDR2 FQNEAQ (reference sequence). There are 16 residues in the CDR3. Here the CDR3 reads CASSLALGLNTDTQYF. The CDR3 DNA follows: TGTGCCAGCAGCTTAGCTCTTGGACTCAACACAGATACGCAGTATTTT.

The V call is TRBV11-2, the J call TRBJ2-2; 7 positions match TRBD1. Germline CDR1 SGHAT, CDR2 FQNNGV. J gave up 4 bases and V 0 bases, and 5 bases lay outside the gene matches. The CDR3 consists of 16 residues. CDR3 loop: CASSLDVTGSTGELFF. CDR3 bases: TGTGCCAGCAGCTTAGATGTGACAGGGAGCACCGGGGAGCTGTTTTTT.

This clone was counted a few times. CDR3 residues: CASSQETIYEQFF. DNA for the CDR3: TGCGCCAGCAGCCAGGAGACTATCTATGAGCAGTTCTTC. The chain joins TRBV4-1 to TRBJ2-1; D is possibly TRBD2 (5 bases). This CDR3 has 13 residues. Germline V gene lookup returns CDR1 MGHRA and CDR2 YSYEKL. With 3 bases removed from V and 8 bases from J, the gap between germline ends came to 11 bases.

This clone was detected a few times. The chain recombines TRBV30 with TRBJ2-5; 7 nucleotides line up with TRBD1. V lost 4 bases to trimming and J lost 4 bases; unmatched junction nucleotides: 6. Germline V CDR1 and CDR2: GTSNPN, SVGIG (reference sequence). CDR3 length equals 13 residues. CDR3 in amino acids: CAWNQGDGETQYF. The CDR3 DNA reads TGTGCCTGGAATCAGGGGGATGGAGAGACCCAGTACTTC.

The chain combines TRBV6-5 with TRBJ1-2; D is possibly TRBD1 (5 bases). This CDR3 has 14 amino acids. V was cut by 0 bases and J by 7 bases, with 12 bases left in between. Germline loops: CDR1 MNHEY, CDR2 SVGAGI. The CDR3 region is CASSYSAGGSGYTF. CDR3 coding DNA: TGTGCCAGCAGTTACTCGGCGGGGGGAAGTGGCTACACCTTC.

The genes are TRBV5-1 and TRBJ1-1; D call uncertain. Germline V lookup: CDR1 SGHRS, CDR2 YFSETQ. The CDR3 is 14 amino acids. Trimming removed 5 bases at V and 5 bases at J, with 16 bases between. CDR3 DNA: TGCGCCAGCAGGGAGTTCGGGTTTACGACTGAAGCTTTCTTT. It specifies CASREFGFTTEAFF. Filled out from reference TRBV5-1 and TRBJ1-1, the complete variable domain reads KAGVTQTPRYLIKTRGQQVTLSCSPISGHRSVSWYQQTPGQGLQFLFEYFSETQRNKGNFPGRFSGRQFSNSRSEMNVSTLELGDSALYLCASREFGFTTEAFFGQGTRLTVV.

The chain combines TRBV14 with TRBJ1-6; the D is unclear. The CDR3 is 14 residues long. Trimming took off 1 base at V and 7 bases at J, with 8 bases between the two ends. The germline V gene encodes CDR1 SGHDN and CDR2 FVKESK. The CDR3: CASSQVFGNSPLHF. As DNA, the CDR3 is TGTGCCAGCAGCCAAGTGTTCGGGAATTCACCCCTCCACTTT.

The chain's CDR3 is CASSPMREGYEQYF. Written as DNA, the CDR3 is TGTGCCAGCTCACCAATGCGGGAGGGTTACGAGCAGTACTTC. V and J are TRBV18 and TRBJ2-7, with 9 positions matching TRBD2. CDR3 length: 14 residues. Germline V lookup: CDR1 KGHSH, CDR2 LQKENI. Trimming took 2 bases from V and 4 from J; bases not matched to a gene: 3.

The CDR3 nucleotides read TGCGCCAGCAGCCAAGGGGAGAGGGGGCAGAAACTGTTTTTT. Translation gives CASSQGERGQKLFF. V gene TRBV4-3 combines with J gene TRBJ1-4, with 7 bases matching TRBD1. Looked up from germline, CDR1 is LGHNA and CDR2 is YSLEER. V trimming: 1 base; J trimming: 11 bases; junction bases outside the gene matches: 7. This CDR3 comprises 14 residues.

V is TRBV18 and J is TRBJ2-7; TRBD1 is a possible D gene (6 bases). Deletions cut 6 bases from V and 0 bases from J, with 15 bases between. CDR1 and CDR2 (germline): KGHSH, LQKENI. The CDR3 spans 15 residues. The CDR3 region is CASSRRQADSYEQYF. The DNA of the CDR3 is TGTGCCAGCTCCCGCCGACAGGCGGACTCCTACGAGCAGTACTTC.

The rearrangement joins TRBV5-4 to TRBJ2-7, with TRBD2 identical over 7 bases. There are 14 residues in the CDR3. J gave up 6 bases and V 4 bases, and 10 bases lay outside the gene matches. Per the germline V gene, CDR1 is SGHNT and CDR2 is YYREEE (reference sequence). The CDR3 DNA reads TGTGCCAGCAGCACCAGCGGGAACCCCGCCGAGCAGTACTTC. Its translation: CASSTSGNPAEQYF.

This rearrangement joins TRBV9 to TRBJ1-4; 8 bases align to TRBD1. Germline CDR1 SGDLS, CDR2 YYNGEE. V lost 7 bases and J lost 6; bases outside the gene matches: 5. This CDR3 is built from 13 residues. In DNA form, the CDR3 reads TGTGCCAGCTCCAGGGGGCAGGATGAAAAACTGTTTTTT. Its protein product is CASSRGQDEKLFF.

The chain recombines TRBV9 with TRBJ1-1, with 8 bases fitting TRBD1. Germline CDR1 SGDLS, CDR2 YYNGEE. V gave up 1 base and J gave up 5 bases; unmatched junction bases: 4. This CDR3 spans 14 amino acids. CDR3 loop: CASSVKDRDTEAFF. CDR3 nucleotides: TGTGCCAGCAGCGTAAAGGACAGGGATACTGAAGCTTTCTTT.

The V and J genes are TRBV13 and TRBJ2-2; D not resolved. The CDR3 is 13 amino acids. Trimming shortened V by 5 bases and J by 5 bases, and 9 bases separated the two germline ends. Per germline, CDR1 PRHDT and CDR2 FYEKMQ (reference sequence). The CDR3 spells CASSHTTTGELFF. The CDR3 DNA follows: TGTGCCAGCAGCCATACTACAACCGGGGAGCTGTTTTTT.

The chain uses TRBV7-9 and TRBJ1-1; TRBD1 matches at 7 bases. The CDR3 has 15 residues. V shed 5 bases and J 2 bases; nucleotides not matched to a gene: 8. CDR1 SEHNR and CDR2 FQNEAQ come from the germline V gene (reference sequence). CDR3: CASSLDGTVNTEAFF. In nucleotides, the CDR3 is TGTGCCAGCAGCCTAGATGGGACAGTCAACACTGAAGCTTTCTTT.

CDR3 region: CASSQQGYEQFF. DNA of the CDR3: TGCGCCAGCAGCCAACAGGGTTATGAGCAGTTCTTC. This rearrangement joins TRBV5-1 to TRBJ2-1; tentative D call: TRBD1 (6 bases). The CDR3 loop spans 12 amino acids. The V end lost 4 bases, the J end lost 8 bases, and 10 bases lay between the germline ends. CDR1 and CDR2 (germline): SGHRS, YFSETQ. Full variable domain (remainder filled in from reference TRBV5-1 and TRBJ2-1): KAGVTQTPRYLIKTRGQQVTLSCSPISGHRSVSWYQQTPGQGLQFLFEYFSETQRNKGNFPGRFSGRQFSNSRSEMNVSTLELGDSALYLCASSQQGYEQFFGPGTRLTVL.